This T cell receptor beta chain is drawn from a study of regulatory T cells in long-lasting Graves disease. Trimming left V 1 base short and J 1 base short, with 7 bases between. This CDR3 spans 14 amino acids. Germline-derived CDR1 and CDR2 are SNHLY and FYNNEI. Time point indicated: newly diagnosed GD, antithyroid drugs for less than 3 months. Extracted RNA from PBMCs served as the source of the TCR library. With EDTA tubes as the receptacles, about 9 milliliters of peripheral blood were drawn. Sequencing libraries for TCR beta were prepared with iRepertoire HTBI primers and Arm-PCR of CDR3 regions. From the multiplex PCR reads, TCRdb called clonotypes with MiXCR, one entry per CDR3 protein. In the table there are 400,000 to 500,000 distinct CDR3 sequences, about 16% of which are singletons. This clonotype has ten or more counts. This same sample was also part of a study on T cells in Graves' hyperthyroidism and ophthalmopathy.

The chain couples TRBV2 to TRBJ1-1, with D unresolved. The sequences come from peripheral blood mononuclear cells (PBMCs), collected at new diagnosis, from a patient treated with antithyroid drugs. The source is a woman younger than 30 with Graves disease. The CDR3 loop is CASSEVQQNTEAFF. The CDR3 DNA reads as TGTGCCAGCAGTGAAGTACAGCAGAACACTGAAGCTTTCTTT.